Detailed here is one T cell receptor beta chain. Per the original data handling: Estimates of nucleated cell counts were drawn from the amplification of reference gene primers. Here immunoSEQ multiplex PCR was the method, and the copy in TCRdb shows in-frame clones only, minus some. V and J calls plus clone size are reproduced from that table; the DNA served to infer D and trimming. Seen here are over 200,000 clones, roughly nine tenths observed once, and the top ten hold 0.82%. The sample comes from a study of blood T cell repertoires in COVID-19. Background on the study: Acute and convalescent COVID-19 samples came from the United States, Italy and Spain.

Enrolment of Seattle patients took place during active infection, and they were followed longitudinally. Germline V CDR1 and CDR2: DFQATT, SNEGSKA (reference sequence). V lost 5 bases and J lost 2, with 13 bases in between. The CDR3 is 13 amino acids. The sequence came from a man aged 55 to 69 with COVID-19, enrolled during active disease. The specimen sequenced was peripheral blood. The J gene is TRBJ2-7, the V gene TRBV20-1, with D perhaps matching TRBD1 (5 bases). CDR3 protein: CSARDRTPYEQYF. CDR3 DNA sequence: TGCAGTGCTCGTGACAGAACCCCCTACGAGCAGTACTTC.